The clone carrying this T cell receptor (beta chain) was counted once. The data originate from a study of blood T cell repertoires in COVID-19. Turning to the study itself: Some COVID-19 samples were acute and others convalescent; all came from the United States, Italy and Spain. Nucleic acid was either cDNA or gDNA, and it came from T cells, B-cell-depleted T cells, or PBMCs.

Per the germline V gene, CDR1 is SGHTA and CDR2 is FQGNSA. V was pared by 5 bases and J by 5 bases, with 8 bases of the junction left unmatched. CDR3 length: 15 amino acids. In the original workflow: Estimated nucleated cell counts came from reference gene primer amplification. Assay used: immunoSEQ multiplex PCR; TCRdb lists only in-frame clones, some missing. V and J calls and clone size are given by that table; D and trimming were obtained from the DNA. The sample holds about 15,000 clones, about nine tenths seen once. Input material: peripheral blood. The rearrangement uses TRBV7-2 and TRBJ1-1; 10 bases map to TRBD1. This sequence originates from a human donor in a cohort sampled during active COVID-19. For the CDR3, the DNA is TGTGCCAGCAGCCGCCGACAGGGGGCGGGGACTGAAGCTTTCTTT. Its protein is CASSRRQGAGTEAFF.